The sequence of this TCR beta chain was determined in a study of cytomegalovirus exposure and HLA in healthy donors. The study's findings and limits: Cytomegalovirus association was assigned to more than 150 TCR beta chains.

A remark on this clone: Its target is not known.

The V end was cut by 0 bases, the J end by 5 bases, with 5 bases between. Looked up from germline, CDR1 is MNHNY and CDR2 is SVGAGI (reference sequence). The CDR3 extends over 13 amino acids. Vbeta (60) and Jbeta (13) primers were used in the PCR. Generated by immunoSEQ multiplex PCR, the TCRdb table keeps only in-frame clones and is missing some. The sample lists over 150,000 clones, 80% occurring once. This cohort consisted of healthy bone marrow donors. Sequencing used PBMCs. The chain couples TRBV6-6 to TRBJ2-1, with D unresolved. This TCR came from a man younger than 40 in good health and CMV-seronegative. Written as DNA, the CDR3 is TGTGCCAGCAGTTACTCCAGAAACAATGAGCAGTTCTTC. Encoded protein: CASSYSRNNEQFF.